This section outlines one T cell receptor beta chain sequence together with its context. What it binds is not known. All patients were untreated before thyroid surgery. This sample was taken from a study of metastatic and nonmetastatic thyroid tumors. Across the whole study: Repertoires from blood and tumor or nodule tissue of malignant and benign thyroid patients were compared. The study, taken as a whole, reports: TCR beta diversity was reportedly significantly higher in malignant thyroid tumors than benign nodules, in blood and tumor.

The CDR3 runs 14 residues. The germline V and J ends were trimmed by 8 bases and 4 bases, with 18 bases remaining between them. Germline loops: CDR1 SGHRS, CDR2 YFSETQ. Authors' methods: Clinicopathological groups differed in CDR3, with these differences serving to build a distant-metastasis classifier for papillary thyroid cancer. TCRdb re-clonotyped the PCR reads via MiXCR. It is TCRdb's table, rather than the study itself, that gives the V and J calls and clone size. Among 20,000 to 25,000 clones listed, around a sixth were seen once. Sequenced sample: blood. This clonotype originated in a female donor with papillary thyroid cancer or a benign thyroid nodule (not recorded which). Some clones in this sample may be carry-over from other donors' samples. This rearrangement joins TRBV5-1 to TRBJ1-2; tentatively, D is TRBD1 (5 bases). DNA of the CDR3: TGCGCCAGTAATGGGGGAGGAAACACCTATGGCTACACCTTC. This encodes CASNGGGNTYGYTF.